This T cell receptor beta chain is drawn from a study of T cells in Graves' hyperthyroidism and ophthalmopathy (dated by TCRdb to between 2017 and 2020). With respect to the entire study: Peripheral blood samples were taken at initial diagnosis, before any treatment was given. TCR Vbeta CDR3 sequencing of some 140 peripheral blood samples (43 ophthalmopathy, 75 hyperthyroidism and approximately 17 progressor patients) is reported in the paper. After sampling, hyperthyroidism patients received methimazole starting at 30 mg daily, and ophthalmopathy patients received high-dose intravenous methylprednisolone. The approximately 98 discovery patients were randomly divided into training and test sets at a 7:3 ratio. Prospective prediction of ophthalmopathy was tested in an independent validation cohort of 18 to 20 hyperthyroidism patients and some 17 patients who later progressed to ophthalmopathy. Thyroid tissue and blood T-cell repertoires from more than five Graves' hyperthyroidism patients were also compared in the study. To identify TCR V-J signatures that set the groups apart, the researchers used a discovery cohort of 90 to 100 patients, made up of some 41 with Graves' ophthalmopathy and 57 with stable Graves' hyperthyroidism.

As for this clonotype: Its binding antigen is unknown. Base-call qualities are not available, and no considerably larger clone is one nucleotide away.

The germline V gene supplies CDR1 KGHSH and CDR2 LQKENI. The trim is 4 bases for V and 4 bases for J, with a gap of 13 bases between the germline ends. Counted from cysteine to phenylalanine, this CDR3 has 14 amino acids. The CDR3 DNA has 42 bases and is translated from base 1. Amplification of TCR beta CDR3 regions was carried out from RNA transcripts. The first round of RT-PCR for the TCR CDR3 was performed with the HTBI primer set and the Qiagen OneStep RT-PCR kit. The libraries were constructed in a second round of multiplex PCR and then size-selected and purified. The libraries were sequenced on an Illumina HiSeq2000 using paired-end 100 bp reads. The authors' pipeline ran thus. SOAPnuke was used to process the raw data, throwing out any read that contained adapters or uncalled bases, had a mean Phred below 15, or lacked an exact constant-primer or identifier match. COPE v1.2.5 was used to merge the high-quality paired reads, and each unique nucleotide sequence was defined as a clonotype. Clonotypes were aligned to IMGT TRBV, TRBD and TRBJ reference segments using MiTCR v1.1. Only V-J combinations with frequency above 0.0001, covering 99.2% of repertoires, were analysed. A TCS score was defined as the ratio of F50 (clonal expansion) to E x V (chaos), with BLOSUM62-based TCRdist applied between CDR3 peptides within each V-J. Welch's t-statistics and random forest reduced some 510 V-J features to roughly 13, which were used in a naive Bayes classifier (R e1071). Using fastp trimming at Q25 and MiXCR clonotype assembly, TCRdb reanalyzed the public sequencing data and kept in-frame beta chains. Rows are combined by CDR3 protein, so each entry shows the most common genes and DNA. The V and J calls were determined by TCRdb, not by the authors. This sample is represented by about 460,000 distinct CDR3 sequences; 22% of them were singletons. Clones ranked in the top ten supply roughly 49% of the sample.

Moderately to severely active disease, a Clinical Activity Score of at least 3, a NOSPECS grade of at least 4, and a duration under 3 months were present in ophthalmopathy patients. The study excluded patients with uncontrolled infections, other autoimmune diseases, pregnancy or lactation. Diagnoses were based on clinical symptoms, serum thyroxine and TRAb, thyroid ultrasound and orbital computed tomography. PBMCs were separated from over 9 ml of fresh peripheral blood using Ficoll-Paque density gradient centrifugation. Trizol reagent was used to extract total RNA, and RNA quality was then checked on an Agilent 2100 Bioanalyzer. Overall study outcomes, separate from this receptor: A model built on a 13 V-J signature distinguished ophthalmopathy from stable hyperthyroidism, reaching about 89% sensitivity and 81% to 83% specificity in cross-validation and 80%/75% in testing. In validation, the model predicted progression to ophthalmopathy a median of 6.5 months before onset, with roughly 68% sensitivity and 72.22% specificity. No statistical method was used to fix the sample size in advance, and group allocation was not hidden from the investigators. Most expanded thyroid clonotypes (frequency above 0.001) were also found in blood, which suggests that blood repertoires may mirror thyroid immune responses.

Here the chain combines TRBV18 and TRBJ1-2; possibly the D gene is TRBD1, per 6 matching bases. The TCR was taken from a woman between 70 and 85 years old with Graves' ophthalmopathy. Sample: blood. The bases are TGTGCCAGCTCACACAGGGACATGGCCTATGGCTACACCTTC. This is translated as CASSHRDMAYGYTF.